This TCR beta chain was sequenced for a study of blood T cell repertoires in COVID-19. Study-wide context: PBMCs, B-cell-depleted T cells, or T cells were the source of the cDNA or gDNA that made up the material.

As handled by the study authors: Estimated nucleated cell counts came from reference gene primer amplification. Some clones are missing from TCRdb's copy, which holds only in-frame ones; the method was immunoSEQ multiplex PCR. V and J calls and clone size are those listed in that table; D and trimming were worked out from the DNA. The data contain roughly 440,000 clones, approximately 88% of them singletons. Germline V gene sequence: CDR1 GTSNPN, CDR2 SVGIG (reference sequence). The CDR3 spans 15 residues. Between the trimmed V and J ends, which lost 0 bases and 2 bases, there was a span of 12 bases. Patients of the Seattle cohort, enrolled during active infection, were followed longitudinally.

What was sequenced was peripheral blood. The chain recombines TRBV30 with TRBJ2-3; TRBD1 might be the D (5 bases). This TCR derives from a woman aged 45 to 65 with COVID-19, enrolled during active disease. The CDR3 DNA is TGTGCCTGGAGTGTAGGTGACAGCGACACAGATACGCAGTATTTT. Its protein product is CAWSVGDSDTDTQYF.